Below, 11 T cell receptor beta chains from the same sample are listed, as sequenced in a study of CD8 T cells in Susac syndrome. RNA in amounts of roughly 0.5 to 1 ug was reverse transcribed with random hexamers. One entry per CDR3 protein, called by TCRdb with MiXCR from the immunoSEQ multiplex PCR reads. The data show about 440,000 distinct CDR3 sequences, around 83% seen once. The sequenced sample consisted of CD8+ T cells from PBMCs. Source of these receptors: a human donor with multiple sclerosis.

Note on this clonotype: At one boundary the junction diverges from the germline segment, which might be a read error. The V gene is TRBV25-1, the J gene TRBJ1-4; perhaps TRBD1 as D (5 bases). The V gene's germline CDR1 is MGHDK and CDR2 SYGVNS. The CDR3 extends over 14 amino acids. The CDR3 sequence is CASSEGGDNDKLFF. The CDR3 nucleotides read TGTGCCAGCAGTGAGGGGGGGGATAATGATAAACTGTTTTTT.

This clonotype has a handful of counts. The chain couples TRBV28 to TRBJ1-1, with D hard to call. This CDR3 comprises 11 residues. Germline lookup yields CDR1 MDHEN and CDR2 SYDVKM. V was pared by 7 bases and J by 0 bases, with 3 bases between. The CDR3 sequence is CASTLNTEAFF. CDR3 in DNA: TGTGCCAGCACCCTGAACACTGAAGCTTTCTTT.

The chain employs TRBV27 and TRBJ1-2; D remains unclear. The germline V gene has CDR1 MNHEY and CDR2 SMNVEV (reference sequence). The CDR3 contains 13 residues. Deletions cut 5 bases from V and 8 bases from J, with 15 bases between. The CDR3 reads CASSPVGGEGYTF. CDR3 nucleotides: TGTGCCAGCAGTCCAGTGGGCGGGGAGGGCTACACCTTC.

The gene calls are TRBV27 and TRBJ2-1, with TRBD1 matching 7 bases. Germline lookup yields CDR1 MNHEY and CDR2 SMNVEV (reference sequence). The CDR3 covers 15 residues. After removal of 0 bases from V and 1 base from J, the junction contained 0 bases not matched to a gene. The CDR3 region is CASSLSGQSYNEQFF. CDR3 nucleotide sequence: TGTGCCAGCAGTTTATCGGGACAGTCCTACAATGAGCAGTTCTTC.

The V call is TRBV6-5, the J call TRBJ2-2; maybe TRBD2 (6 bases). V dropped 2 bases and J dropped 7 bases, with 11 bases sitting between them. This CDR3 has 14 residues. Germline V gives CDR1 MNHEY, CDR2 SVGAGI. The CDR3 DNA sequence: TGTGCCAGCAGTTACGGCTGGGAGGACGGGGAGCTGTTTTTT. This sequence encodes CASSYGWEDGELFF.

The V gene is TRBV3-1, the J gene TRBJ1-5; maybe TRBD1 (5 bases). Between the trimmed V and J ends, which lost 0 bases and 2 bases, there was a span of 11 bases. The CDR3 contains 16 residues. Germline CDR1 and CDR2: LGHDT and YNNKEL (reference sequence). Here the CDR3 DNA reads TGTGCCAGCAGCCAAGAGGGGCCCTGGGGCAATCAGCCCCAGCATTTT. Its translation: CASSQEGPWGNQPQHF.

The J gene is TRBJ2-3, the V gene TRBV3-1; 8 nucleotides match TRBD2. The CDR3 contains 16 residues. Trimming took 6 bases from V and 2 from J; bases not matched to a gene: 10. From germline, CDR1 is LGHDT and CDR2 YNNKEL (reference sequence). The CDR3 bases are TGTGCCAGCAGTTTCGACTCTAGCGGGCTCACAGATACGCAGTATTTT. Translating it yields CASSFDSSGLTDTQYF.

The chain links TRBV19 to TRBJ2-1; 9 bases are a match to TRBD2. CDR3 length: 15 amino acids. Losses at the gene ends were 7 bases for V and 3 bases for J; bases not matched to a gene: 7. In germline, CDR1 is LNHDA, CDR2 SQIVND (reference sequence). The CDR3 loop reads CASISTSGGYNEQFF. In DNA, the CDR3 is TGTGCCAGTATCTCGACTAGCGGAGGCTACAATGAGCAGTTCTTC.

This clonotype was found a few times. At one of its ends the junction is not consistent with the germline gene, which may arise from a read error. The CDR3 is CASSPGLGHDGYTF. The CDR3 DNA reads as TGCGCCAGCAGCCCGGGGCTCGGACACGATGGTTACACCTTC. The gene calls are TRBV4-1 and TRBJ1-2, with D possibly TRBD1 on 5 matching bases. CDR3 length equals 14 residues. Germline V CDR1 and CDR2: MGHRA, YSYEKL.

This chain uses TRBV7-9 with TRBJ1-3, with 7 bases aligning to TRBD1. This CDR3 has 16 residues. Trimming cost V 2 bases and J 4 bases; bases outside gene matches: 8. Germline V gene sequence: CDR1 SEHNR, CDR2 FQNEAQ (reference sequence). Written as DNA, the CDR3 is TGTGCCAGCAGCTTATTCTTTTGGGACAGCGGAAACACCATATATTTT. It codes for CASSLFFWDSGNTIYF.

The V and J genes are TRBV7-6 and TRBJ2-7; 11 positions match TRBD2. The germline CDR1 and CDR2 sequences are SGHVS and FNYEAQ. The CDR3 has 15 amino acids. After removal of 5 bases from V and 4 bases from J, the junction contained 7 bases not matched to a gene. CDR3 region: CASSPIAGGQYEQYF. DNA for the CDR3: TGTGCCAGCAGCCCCATAGCGGGGGGGCAGTACGAGCAGTACTTC.